These 21 T cell receptor beta chains came from one sample sequenced in a study of T cell changes during pregnancy in multiple sclerosis. Produced via immunoSEQ multiplex PCR; TCRdb's table is partial and in-frame only. Of approximately 21,000 clones in the sample, less than 90% were seen once. Sequenced material: CD8+ T cells from peripheral blood mononuclear cells, taken after pregnancy. Source of these receptors: a female donor in good health, enrolled as a control in a pregnancy study.

V usage is TRBV7-2 and J usage is TRBJ2-5, with 10 bases lining up with TRBD2. Germline V gene sequence: CDR1 SGHTA, CDR2 FQGNSA. The junction had 11 bases not matched to a gene; V was cut back by 5 bases and J by 5 bases. This CDR3 contains 16 residues. CDR3 bases: TGTGCCAGCAGCCCGGGACTAGCGCTGTTCGGGGAGACCCAGTACTTC. Its translation: CASSPGLALFGETQYF. Using reference TRBV7-2 and TRBJ2-5 for the parts outside the CDR3, the full variable domain is GAGVSQSPSNKVTEKGKDVELRCDPISGHTALYWYRQSLGQGLEFLIYFQGNSAPDKSGLPSDRFSAERTGGSVSTLTIQRTQQEDSAVYLCASSPGLALFGETQYFGPGTRLLVL.

This clone occurred once. The chain uses TRBV7-8 and TRBJ1-1; D uncertain. Germline CDR1 is SGHVS and CDR2 is FQNEAQ. This CDR3 contains 12 residues. The V and J ends lost 5 bases and 7 bases respectively, with 11 bases between them. CDR3 protein: CASSPDNFEAFF. The CDR3 bases are TGTGCCAGCAGCCCAGACAACTTTGAAGCTTTCTTT.

The chain combines TRBV15 with TRBJ2-1; 11 nucleotides agree with TRBD2. CDR1 is LNHNV, CDR2 YYDKDF, per germline (reference sequence). The CDR3 covers 17 residues. V lost 3 bases to trimming and J lost 7 bases; unmatched junction nucleotides: 11. CDR3 residues: CATSRGIAGGPRNEQFF. The CDR3 DNA reads TGTGCCACCAGCAGGGGAATAGCGGGAGGGCCTCGGAATGAGCAGTTCTTC.

This chain connects TRBV15 to TRBJ2-7; 8 bases line up with TRBD2. V gave up 5 bases and J gave up 2 bases; unmatched junction bases: 11. The V gene's germline CDR1 is LNHNV and CDR2 YYDKDF (reference sequence). The CDR3 is made up of 16 amino acids. CDR3 in amino acids: CATSGYSSGWTYEQYF. CDR3 coding DNA: TGTGCCACCAGCGGCTACTCTAGCGGGTGGACCTACGAGCAGTACTTC.

Of note for this clone: One junction end does not reproduce the germline sequence, and a read error may be involved. V is TRBV7-7 and J is TRBJ2-7; 7 bases are shared with TRBD1. Germline V gives CDR1 SSHAT, CDR2 FNYEAQ (reference sequence). The CDR3 extends over 14 amino acids. The CDR3 DNA reads TGTGCTAGCAGCTTAGGGGGCCCAACCTACGAGCAGTACTTC. This codes for CASSLGGPTYEQYF.

The rearrangement joins TRBV7-9 to TRBJ1-2, with 7 bases fitting TRBD1. This CDR3 contains 18 residues. Germline CDR1 reads SEHNR; CDR2 reads FQNEAQ (reference sequence). Losses at the gene ends were 5 bases for V and 0 bases for J; bases not matched to a gene: 15. The CDR3 DNA is TGTGCCAGCAGCGCAACCTCGACAGGGTCTGGAGCTAACTATGGCTACACCTTC. Translating gives CASSATSTGSGANYGYTF.

In this sample, this clone turned up a few times. This CDR3 reads CASSGTGLGGYTF. The CDR3 DNA reads TGTGCCAGCAGCGGGACAGGGCTGGGTGGCTACACCTTC. The chain combines TRBV9 with TRBJ1-2, with 8 bases that match TRBD1. V was clipped by 3 bases and J by 7 bases; unmatched bases: 5. Germline V gene sequence: CDR1 SGDLS, CDR2 YYNGEE. This CDR3 contains 13 residues.

This sequence joins TRBV7-9 and TRBJ2-1; D is undetermined. Germline lookup yields CDR1 SEHNR and CDR2 FQNEAQ (reference sequence). This CDR3 spans 13 amino acids. V shed 3 bases and J shed 0 bases, with 3 bases lying between them. This chain's CDR3 is CASSLSSYNEQFF. In DNA, the CDR3 is TGTGCCAGCAGCTTGAGCTCCTACAATGAGCAGTTCTTC.

The V call is TRBV2, the J call TRBJ2-5; TRBD2 matches 8 bases. Germline CDR1 is SNHLY and CDR2 is FYNNEI. The CDR3 runs to 16 residues. Trimming took 0 bases from V and 5 from J; bases not matched to a gene: 8. For the CDR3, the DNA is TGTGCCAGCAGTGAAGCGTTTGCGGGAGGTGGGGAGACCCAGTACTTC. It specifies CASSEAFAGGGETQYF.

The CDR3 reads CASSLELLAGYTF. The CDR3, as DNA: TGTGCCAGCAGCTTGGAACTACTGGCTGGCTACACCTTC. V is TRBV5-5 and J is TRBJ1-2; D remains unclear. Looked up from germline, CDR1 is SGHKS and CDR2 is YYEKEE (reference sequence). CDR3 length equals 13 residues. V shed 0 bases and J shed 7 bases, with 10 bases lying between them.

This rearrangement joins TRBV7-9 to TRBJ1-5, with D possibly matching TRBD1 (5 bases). The germline V gene encodes CDR1 SEHNR and CDR2 FQNEAQ (reference sequence). Trimming removed 3 bases from V and 5 bases from J, with 8 bases in between. CDR3 length: 13 amino acids. CDR3 bases: TGTGCCAGCAGCTTCGGGGGGGATCAGCCCCAGCATTTT. Protein product: CASSFGGDQPQHF.

This clone has just a few counts. The chain is built from TRBV10-3 and TRBJ1-6; TRBD1 matches 9 bases. The CDR3 runs 14 residues. The ends lost 4 bases at V and 7 bases at J; junction bases unmatched: 2. Germline V gene lookup returns CDR1 ENHRY and CDR2 SYGVKD. The CDR3 sequence is CAISGTGENSPLHF. The CDR3 DNA sequence: TGTGCCATCAGTGGGACAGGGGAGAATTCACCCCTCCACTTT.

The chain links TRBV6-4 to TRBJ2-1, with 8 bases fitting TRBD2. Germline values: CDR1 MRHNA, CDR2 SNTAGT. With V trimmed by 4 bases and J by 5 bases, 4 bases remained unmatched. The CDR3 runs to 14 residues. The CDR3 loop reads CASSAGGDDNEQFF. CDR3 nucleotide sequence: TGTGCCAGCAGTGCGGGGGGGGATGACAATGAGCAGTTCTTC.

The chain employs TRBV5-6 and TRBJ2-1, with D possibly being TRBD2 (5 bases). CDR1 is SGHDT and CDR2 is YYEEEE in the germline V gene. V was pared by 5 bases and J by 7 bases, with 10 bases between. CDR3 length: 12 residues. This CDR3 reads CASSRTQNEQFF. The CDR3 nucleotides read TGTGCCAGCAGTAGGACTCAAAATGAGCAGTTCTTC.

The chain carries TRBV7-2 and TRBJ2-6, with a weak D call TRBD1 (5 bases). The germline V and J ends were trimmed by 5 bases and 4 bases, with 12 bases remaining between them. Germline lookup yields CDR1 SGHTA and CDR2 FQGNSA. The CDR3 covers 15 residues. Here the CDR3 reads CASSTTGNGANVLTF. DNA for the CDR3: TGTGCCAGCAGCACCACAGGTAACGGGGCCAACGTCCTGACTTTC. The full variable domain, completed using reference TRBV7-2 and TRBJ2-6, is GAGVSQSPSNKVTEKGKDVELRCDPISGHTALYWYRQSLGQGLEFLIYFQGNSAPDKSGLPSDRFSAERTGGSVSTLTIQRTQQEDSAVYLCASSTTGNGANVLTFGAGSRLTVL.

This clone qualifies as medium-sized (0.01 to 0.1%). J is TRBJ2-7 and V is TRBV7-9, with a weak D call TRBD1 (5 bases). The V gene lost 2 bases and the J gene lost 2 bases, with 10 bases spanning the gap. Germline CDR1 SEHNR, CDR2 FQNEAQ (reference sequence). The CDR3 is made up of 14 amino acids. The CDR3 is CASSLPAGPYEQYF. CDR3 DNA sequence: TGTGCCAGCAGCTTACCAGCAGGGCCCTACGAGCAGTACTTC.

The chain combines TRBV29-1 with TRBJ1-4; 10 bases match TRBD1. Per the germline V gene, CDR1 is SQVTM and CDR2 is ANQGSEA. J lost 6 bases, V lost 3 bases, and 7 bases had no gene match. The CDR3 runs to 15 residues. The CDR3 coding sequence is TGCAGCGTTGAGGCTCGACAGGGGGCGGATGAAAAACTGTTTTTT. Protein sequence: CSVEARQGADEKLFF.

The chain uses TRBV27 and TRBJ2-1, with 11 bases that match TRBD2. The length of the CDR3 is 13 residues. V lost 8 bases and J lost 4; bases outside the gene matches: 1. The germline V gene has CDR1 MNHEY and CDR2 SMNVEV (reference sequence). The CDR3 protein is CASGLAGYNEQFF. In DNA form, the CDR3 reads TGTGCCAGCGGACTAGCGGGTTACAATGAGCAGTTCTTC.

This clone was detected a few times. The chain carries TRBV6-5 and TRBJ2-1, with D hard to call. Germline assignment: CDR1 MNHEY and CDR2 SVGAGI. CDR3 length equals 12 residues. V was clipped by 10 bases and J by 4 bases, with 11 bases between them. DNA of the CDR3: TGTGCCACCCGGCTAGGTTACAATGAGCAGTTCTTC. This encodes CATRLGYNEQFF.

This chain links TRBV19 with TRBJ2-7, with 10 positions matching TRBD2. The CDR3 contains 18 residues. Germline trimming cut 3 bases from V and 1 base from J; bases unmatched to any gene: 12. Looked up from germline, CDR1 is LNHDA and CDR2 is SQIVND (reference sequence). This CDR3 reads CASSILPSSGSISYEQYF. CDR3 DNA sequence: TGTGCCAGTAGTATTCTTCCATCTAGCGGGAGTATTTCCTACGAGCAGTACTTC.

The genes are TRBV25-1 and TRBJ1-2; the D gene is possibly TRBD1 (6 bases). The V gene's germline CDR1 is MGHDK and CDR2 SYGVNS. The V gene lost 8 bases and the J gene lost 3 bases, with 10 bases spanning the gap. The CDR3 spans 12 residues. The DNA for the CDR3 is TGTGCCAGCGCTGACAGGTACTATGGCTACACCTTC. Its protein product is CASADRYYGYTF.